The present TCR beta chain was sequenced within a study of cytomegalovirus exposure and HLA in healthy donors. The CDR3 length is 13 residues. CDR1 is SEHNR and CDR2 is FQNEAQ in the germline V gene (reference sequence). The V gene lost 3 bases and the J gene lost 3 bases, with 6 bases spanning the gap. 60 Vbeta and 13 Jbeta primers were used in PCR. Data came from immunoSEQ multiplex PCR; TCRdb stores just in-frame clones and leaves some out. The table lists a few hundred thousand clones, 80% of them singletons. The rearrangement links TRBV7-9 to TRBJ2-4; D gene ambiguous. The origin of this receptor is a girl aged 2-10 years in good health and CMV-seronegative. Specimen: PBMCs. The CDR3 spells CASSFADKNIQYF. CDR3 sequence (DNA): TGTGCCAGCAGCTTTGCGGACAAAAACATTCAGTACTTC.